This paragraph covers one T cell receptor beta chain sequence. Its target is not known. The sample comes from a study of EBV T-cell therapy then PD-1 blockade in nasopharyngeal carcinoma. From germline, CDR1 is MNHEY and CDR2 SVGEGT. The CDR3 has 16 residues. Losses at the gene ends were 4 bases for V and 9 bases for J; bases not matched to a gene: 13. Sample treatment: AdE1-LMPpoly-expanded autologous EBV-specific T-cell therapy followed by anti-PD-1 nivolumab. Sequencing used immunoSEQ multiplex PCR; TCRdb keeps in-frame clones, though not all of them. Altogether roughly 16,000 clones are present, around 80% being singletons, with the ten largest covering around 30%.

The chain employs TRBV6-2 or TRBV6-3 and TRBJ2-5; 11 bases are shared with TRBD1. The TCR originated in a man aged 40-49 years with nasopharyngeal carcinoma. Sequencing was performed on CD8+ T cells from blood, taken at day 0 from a patient whose treatment included autologous EBV-specific T cells and nivolumab. The CDR3 here is CASSWVPRGQGGSQYF. As DNA, the CDR3 is TGTGCCAGCAGTTGGGTCCCCAGGGGACAGGGGGGGTCCCAGTACTTC.